Included here is one TCR beta chain sequence, with context. These data belong to a study of blood T cell repertoires in COVID-19. About the study: Italy, Spain and the United States were the sources of the convalescent and acute COVID-19 samples.

Profiling relied on immunoSEQ multiplex PCR, and the TCRdb table lists in-frame clones only, not all of them. The sample lists roughly 190,000 clones; roughly nine tenths were seen once. The V gene lost 4 bases and the J gene lost 4 bases, with 13 bases spanning the gap. The CDR3 runs to 14 residues. The germline CDR1 and CDR2 sequences are MDHEN and SYDVKM. Patients of the Seattle cohort, enrolled during active infection, were followed longitudinally. V usage is TRBV28 and J usage is TRBJ1-1, with D possibly matching TRBD1 (6 bases). The TCR sequence derives from a woman aged 60-75 years with COVID-19, enrolled during active disease. The sample consisted of peripheral blood. The CDR3: CASSYLRGGTEAFF. In nucleotides, the CDR3 is TGTGCCAGCAGTTACCTCAGAGGGGGCACTGAAGCTTTCTTT.